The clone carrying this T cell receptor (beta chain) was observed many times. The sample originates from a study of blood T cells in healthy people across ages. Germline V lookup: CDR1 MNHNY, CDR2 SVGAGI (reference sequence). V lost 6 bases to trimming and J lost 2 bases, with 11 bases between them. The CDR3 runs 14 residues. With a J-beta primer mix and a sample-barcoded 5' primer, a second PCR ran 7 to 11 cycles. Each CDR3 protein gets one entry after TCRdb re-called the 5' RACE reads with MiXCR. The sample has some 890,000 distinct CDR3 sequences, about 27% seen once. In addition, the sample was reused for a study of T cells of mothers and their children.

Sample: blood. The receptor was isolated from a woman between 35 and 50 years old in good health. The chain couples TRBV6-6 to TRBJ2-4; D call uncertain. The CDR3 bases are TGTGCCAGCAGATTCCAAGGGTCCAAAAACATTCAGTACTTC. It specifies CASRFQGSKNIQYF.